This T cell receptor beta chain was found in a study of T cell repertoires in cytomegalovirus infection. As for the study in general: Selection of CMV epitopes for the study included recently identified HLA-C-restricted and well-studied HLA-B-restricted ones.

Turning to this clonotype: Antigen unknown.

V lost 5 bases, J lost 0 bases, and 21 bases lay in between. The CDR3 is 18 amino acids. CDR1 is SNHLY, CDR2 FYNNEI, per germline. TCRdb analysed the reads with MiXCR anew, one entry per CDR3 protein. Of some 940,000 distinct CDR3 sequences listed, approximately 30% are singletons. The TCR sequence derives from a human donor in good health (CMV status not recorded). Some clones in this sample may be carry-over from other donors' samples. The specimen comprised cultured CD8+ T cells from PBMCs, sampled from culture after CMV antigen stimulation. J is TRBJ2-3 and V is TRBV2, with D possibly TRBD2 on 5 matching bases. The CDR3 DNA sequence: TGTGCCAGCAGTTCCGACCGGACTCGATTCTCTAGCACAGATACGCAGTATTTT. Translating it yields CASSSDRTRFSSTDTQYF.